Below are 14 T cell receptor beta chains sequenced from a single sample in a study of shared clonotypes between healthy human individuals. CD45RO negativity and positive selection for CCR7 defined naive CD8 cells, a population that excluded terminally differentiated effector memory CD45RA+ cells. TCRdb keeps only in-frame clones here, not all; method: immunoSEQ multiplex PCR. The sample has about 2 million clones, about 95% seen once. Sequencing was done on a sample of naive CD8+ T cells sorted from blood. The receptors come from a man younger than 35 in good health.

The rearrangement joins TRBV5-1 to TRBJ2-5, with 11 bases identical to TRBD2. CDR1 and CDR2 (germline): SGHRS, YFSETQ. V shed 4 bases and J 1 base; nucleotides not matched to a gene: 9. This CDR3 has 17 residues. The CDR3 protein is CASSPGLAGPPQETQYF. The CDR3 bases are TGCGCCAGCAGCCCAGGACTAGCGGGCCCTCCCCAAGAGACCCAGTACTTC.

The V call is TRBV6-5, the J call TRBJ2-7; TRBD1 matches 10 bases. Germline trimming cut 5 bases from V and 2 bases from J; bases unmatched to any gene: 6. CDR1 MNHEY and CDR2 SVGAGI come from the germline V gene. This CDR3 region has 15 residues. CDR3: CASSIGGQGAYEQYF. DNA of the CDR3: TGTGCCAGCAGTATTGGAGGACAGGGGGCCTACGAGCAGTACTTC.

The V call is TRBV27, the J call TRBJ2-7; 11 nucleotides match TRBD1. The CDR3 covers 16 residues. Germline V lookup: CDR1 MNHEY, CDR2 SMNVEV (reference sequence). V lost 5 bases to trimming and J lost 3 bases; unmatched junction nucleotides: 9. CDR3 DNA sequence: TGTGCCAGCAGTATCCTACCGGGACAGGGGGACTACGAGCAGTACTTC. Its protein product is CASSILPGQGDYEQYF.

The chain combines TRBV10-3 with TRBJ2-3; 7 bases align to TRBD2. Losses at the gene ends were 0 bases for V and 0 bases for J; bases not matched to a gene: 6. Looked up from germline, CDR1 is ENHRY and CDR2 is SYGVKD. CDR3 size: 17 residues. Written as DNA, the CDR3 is TGTGCCATCAGTGAGTCTCTGCGGGAGTTGAGCACAGATACGCAGTATTTT. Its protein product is CAISESLRELSTDTQYF.

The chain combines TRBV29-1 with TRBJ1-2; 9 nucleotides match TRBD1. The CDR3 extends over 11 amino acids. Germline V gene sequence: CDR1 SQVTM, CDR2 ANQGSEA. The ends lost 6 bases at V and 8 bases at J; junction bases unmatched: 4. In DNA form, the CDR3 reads TGCAGCGTCGGGACAGGGCGCGGCTACACCTTC. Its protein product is CSVGTGRGYTF.

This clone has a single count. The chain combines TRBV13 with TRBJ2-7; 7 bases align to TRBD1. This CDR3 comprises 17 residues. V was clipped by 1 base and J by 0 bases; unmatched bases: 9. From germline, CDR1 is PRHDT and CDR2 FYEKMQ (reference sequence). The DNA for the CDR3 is TGTGCCAGCAGCTTAGCCTACCGGGACAGCAGCTCCTACGAGCAGTACTTC. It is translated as CASSLAYRDSSSYEQYF.

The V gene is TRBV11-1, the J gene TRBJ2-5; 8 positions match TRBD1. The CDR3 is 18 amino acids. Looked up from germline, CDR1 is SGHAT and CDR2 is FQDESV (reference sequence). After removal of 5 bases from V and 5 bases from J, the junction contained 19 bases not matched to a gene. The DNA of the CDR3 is TGTGCCAGCAGCCCTAGAGACAGGGGATCGTTAATTGGTGAGACCCAGTACTTC. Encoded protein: CASSPRDRGSLIGETQYF.

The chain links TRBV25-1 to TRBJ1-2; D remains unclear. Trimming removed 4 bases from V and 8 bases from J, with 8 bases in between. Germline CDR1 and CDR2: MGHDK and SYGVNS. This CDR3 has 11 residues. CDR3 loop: CASSVSGGYTF. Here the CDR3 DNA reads TGTGCCAGCAGTGTTTCCGGGGGCTACACCTTC.

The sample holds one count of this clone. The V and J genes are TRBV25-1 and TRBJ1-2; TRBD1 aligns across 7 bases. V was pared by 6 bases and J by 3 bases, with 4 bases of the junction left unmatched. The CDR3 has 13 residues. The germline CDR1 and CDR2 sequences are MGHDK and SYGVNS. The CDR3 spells CASRPGTDYGYTF. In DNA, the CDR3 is TGTGCCAGCAGACCCGGGACAGACTATGGCTACACCTTC.

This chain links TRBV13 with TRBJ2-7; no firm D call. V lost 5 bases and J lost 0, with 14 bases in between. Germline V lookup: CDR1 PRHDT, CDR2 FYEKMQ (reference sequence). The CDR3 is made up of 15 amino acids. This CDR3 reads CASSPALGSSYEQYF. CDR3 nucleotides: TGTGCCAGCAGCCCGGCGTTGGGCAGCTCCTACGAGCAGTACTTC.

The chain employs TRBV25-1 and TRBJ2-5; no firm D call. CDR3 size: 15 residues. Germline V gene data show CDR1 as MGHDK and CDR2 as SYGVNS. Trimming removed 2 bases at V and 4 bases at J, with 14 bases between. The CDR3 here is CASSEVTVARETQYF. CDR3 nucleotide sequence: TGTGCCAGCAGTGAAGTCACGGTAGCTCGAGAGACCCAGTACTTC.

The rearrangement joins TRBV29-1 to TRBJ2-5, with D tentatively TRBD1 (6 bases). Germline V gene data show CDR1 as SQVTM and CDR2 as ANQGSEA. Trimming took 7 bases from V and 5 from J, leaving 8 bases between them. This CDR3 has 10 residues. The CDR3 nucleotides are TGCAGCGCAGGGGACGAGACCCAGTACTTC. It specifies CSAGDETQYF.

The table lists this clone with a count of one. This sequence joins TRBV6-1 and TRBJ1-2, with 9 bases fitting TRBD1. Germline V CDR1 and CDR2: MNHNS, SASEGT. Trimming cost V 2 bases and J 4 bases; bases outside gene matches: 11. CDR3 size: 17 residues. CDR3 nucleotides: TGTGCCAGCAGTGAACTGATCAGGGACAGGGAGGGCTATGGCTACACCTTC. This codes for CASSELIRDREGYGYTF.

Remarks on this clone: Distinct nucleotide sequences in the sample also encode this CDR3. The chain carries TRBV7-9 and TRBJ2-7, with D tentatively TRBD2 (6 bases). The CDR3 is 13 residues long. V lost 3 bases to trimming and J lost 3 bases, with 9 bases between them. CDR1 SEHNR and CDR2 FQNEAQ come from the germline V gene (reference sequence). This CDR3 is CASSFGSGYEQYF. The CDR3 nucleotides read TGTGCCAGCAGCTTCGGGAGCGGCTACGAGCAGTACTTC.